This T cell receptor (beta chain) was sequenced in a study of sequential checkpoint blockade in melanoma. Findings and limits, study-wide: Rising tumor T-cell fraction and clonality meant about 30 times likelier benefit. In arm A, pretreatment tumor clonality was associated with response.

Treatment described: randomized to nivolumab then ipilimumab (arm A) or the reverse (arm B). DNA-damaging chemotherapy had not been given to any patient beforehand. Remarks on this clone: Its target is not known.

Sequencing used immunoSEQ multiplex PCR; TCRdb keeps in-frame clones, though not all of them. The profile shows about 21,000 clones, around 30% of them singletons. The CDR3 runs 15 residues. Trimming at V came to 3 bases and at J to 8 bases, leaving 8 bases not matched to a gene. CDR1 and CDR2 (germline): MGHDK, SYGVNS. The clonotype was recovered from a human donor with melanoma. The material was tumor tissue (inferred from file names), obtained from a patient given nivolumab and ipilimumab in sequence. The chain uses TRBV25-1 and TRBJ2-3, with TRBD2 matching over 10 bases. This CDR3 is CASSDQRGGSRTQYF. CDR3 coding DNA: TGTGCCAGCAGTGACCAGCGGGGGGGCTCCCGTACGCAGTATTTT.